This T cell receptor (beta chain) originates from a study of beta chain features in type 1 diabetes. Study context: The examined sorted cells totaled approximately 110 million across samples. General observations from the study: Shortening of TCRB CDR3s, moderate but significant, appeared in all four CD4+ subsets of Type 1 diabetes patients.

This clone occurred a few times. The antigen is undetermined. Between the trimmed V and J ends, which lost 5 bases and 1 base, there was a span of 11 bases. Germline V lookup: CDR1 MNHEY, CDR2 SVGAGI. The CDR3 sequence is 14 residues long. Every bit of the isolated RNA underwent reverse transcription, so sequencing read expressed TCRB transcripts. Clones were sequenced by immunoSEQ multiplex PCR, and TCRdb holds only the in-frame ones, with some missing. The profile shows around 690,000 clones, roughly an eighth of them singletons. The sequencing input was naive CD4+ T cells from blood. The chain has TRBV6-5 and TRBJ1-2; D uncertain. This TCR was recovered from a young man with type 1 diabetes. DNA of the CDR3: TGTGCCAGCAGTGAGAGTGGGGTTAACTATGGCTACACCTTC. Translation gives CASSESGVNYGYTF.